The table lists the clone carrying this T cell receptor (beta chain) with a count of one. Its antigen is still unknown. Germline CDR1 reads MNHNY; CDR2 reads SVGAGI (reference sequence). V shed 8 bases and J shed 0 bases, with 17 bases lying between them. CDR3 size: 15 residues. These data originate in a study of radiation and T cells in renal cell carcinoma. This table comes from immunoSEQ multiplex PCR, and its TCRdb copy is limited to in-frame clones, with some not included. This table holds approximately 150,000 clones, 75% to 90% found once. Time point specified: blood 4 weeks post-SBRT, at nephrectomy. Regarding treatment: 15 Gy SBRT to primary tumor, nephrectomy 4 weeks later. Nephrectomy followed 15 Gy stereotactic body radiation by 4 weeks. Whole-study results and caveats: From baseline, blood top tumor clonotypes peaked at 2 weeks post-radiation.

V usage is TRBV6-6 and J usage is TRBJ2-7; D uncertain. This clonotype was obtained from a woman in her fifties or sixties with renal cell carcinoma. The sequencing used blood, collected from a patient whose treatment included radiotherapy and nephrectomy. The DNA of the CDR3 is TGTGCCAGCTGGAGCCAGATTAAGCTCTCCTACGAGCAGTACTTC. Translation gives CASWSQIKLSYEQYF.